A single sample is the source of the 28 T cell receptor beta chains below, sequenced in a study of blood T cell repertoires in COVID-19. Assay: immunoSEQ multiplex PCR; the TCRdb copy retains only in-frame clones and omits some. The data contain about 79,000 clones, over 85% of them singletons. Sequences were obtained from peripheral blood. The origin of the receptors is a man aged 45-65 years with active COVID-19.

This clone was seen only once. This chain joins TRBV28 and TRBJ1-4, with 7 bases identical to TRBD1. V lost 5 bases, J lost 4 bases, and 10 bases stayed unmatched. The CDR3 is made up of 16 amino acids. From germline, CDR1 is MDHEN and CDR2 SYDVKM. CDR3 loop: CASSPWGQSFNEKLFF. The CDR3 DNA sequence: TGTGCCAGCAGTCCCTGGGGACAGTCCTTTAATGAAAAACTGTTTTTT.

The rearrangement uses TRBV10-3 and TRBJ2-2; the match to TRBD2 covers 16 bases. CDR3 length: 17 residues. The V segment lost 6 bases and the J segment 3 bases; nucleotides outside the gene matches: 4. The germline V gene encodes CDR1 ENHRY and CDR2 SYGVKD. The CDR3: CAIRGTSGRADTGELFF. In DNA form, the CDR3 reads TGTGCCATCAGAGGGACTAGCGGGAGGGCCGACACCGGGGAGCTGTTTTTT.

V gene TRBV9 combines with J gene TRBJ2-3; weak D call: TRBD2 (6 bases). V lost 6 bases to trimming and J lost 0 bases, with 14 bases between them. This CDR3 has 15 amino acids. Germline lookup yields CDR1 SGDLS and CDR2 YYNGEE. CDR3 loop: CASTPGGFSTDTQYF. The CDR3 region has the DNA TGTGCCAGCACGCCTGGGGGGTTTAGCACAGATACGCAGTATTTT.

The chain employs TRBV7-9 and TRBJ1-2; 8 bases map to TRBD1. Germline V gene lookup returns CDR1 SEHNR and CDR2 FQNEAQ (reference sequence). The CDR3 has 11 amino acids. Trimming at V came to 6 bases and at J to 8 bases, leaving 2 bases not matched to a gene. The CDR3: CASRAGGGYTF. As DNA, the CDR3 is TGTGCCAGCAGGGCAGGGGGCGGCTACACCTTC.

The chain uses TRBV3-1 (or the pseudogene TRBV3-2) and TRBJ1-2, with D hard to call. Germline CDR1 LGHDT, CDR2 YNNKEL (reference sequence). This CDR3 contains 16 residues. V lost 4 bases, J lost 4 bases, and 19 bases lay in between. The CDR3 here is CASSPRSRELGYGYTF. In DNA, the CDR3 is TGTGCCAGCAGCCCTCGTTCGAGGGAACTCGGCTATGGCTACACCTTC.

J is TRBJ2-1 and V is TRBV7-8; 9 bases are a match to TRBD2. The germline gives CDR1 SGHVS, CDR2 FQNEAQ. CDR3 size: 15 residues. The trim removed 5 bases at V and 5 bases at J, leaving 7 bases unmatched. For the CDR3, the DNA is TGTGCCAGCAGCCCGCGGGGGGGCCTTAACAATGAGCAGTTCTTC. This sequence encodes CASSPRGGLNNEQFF.

The V gene is TRBV5-4, the J gene TRBJ1-1, with a possible D match to TRBD1 (5 bases). This CDR3 contains 15 residues. V was shortened by 6 bases and J by 8 bases, with 23 bases between the two germline ends. The germline gives CDR1 SGHNT, CDR2 YYREEE (reference sequence). Here the CDR3 reads CASTLGGTPDGEAFF. CDR3 sequence (DNA): TGTGCCAGCACTCTGGGGGGTACCCCGGACGGAGAAGCTTTCTTT.

The chain couples TRBV12-3 or TRBV12-4 to TRBJ1-5; tentative D call: TRBD1 (6 bases). Trimming took 5 bases from V and 11 from J, leaving 13 bases between them. The CDR3 covers 12 residues. The CDR3: CASSTDRTTQHF. The CDR3 nucleotides read TGTGCCAGCAGTACCGACAGGACGACCCAGCATTTT.

The chain couples TRBV27 to TRBJ1-2, with 9 bases that match TRBD1. The length of the CDR3 is 12 residues. Germline assignment: CDR1 MNHEY and CDR2 SMNVEV (reference sequence). Trimming removed 7 bases from V and 11 bases from J; junction bases left unmatched: 8. The CDR3 sequence: CASMDRGYLYTF. In DNA, the CDR3 is TGTGCCAGCATGGACAGGGGCTATCTGTACACCTTC.

Note on this clone: Germline and junction disagree at one end, which may indicate a read error. Here the CDR3 reads CANSFSTEETQYF. The DNA of the CDR3 is TGTGCCAACAGCTTTTCGACAGAAGAGACCCAGTACTTC. V gene TRBV11-2 combines with J gene TRBJ2-5; maybe TRBD1 (5 bases). The CDR3 contains 13 residues. CDR1 is SGHAT and CDR2 is FQNNGV in the germline V gene.

This clone was picked up one time. In DNA, the CDR3 is TGTGCCAGCAGCGAAGCAGGGGATTCGTACGAGCAGTACTTC. This sequence encodes CASSEAGDSYEQYF. This chain connects TRBV11-2 to TRBJ2-7; tentative D call: TRBD1 (6 bases). Germline CDR1 is SGHAT and CDR2 is FQNNGV. This CDR3 spans 14 amino acids. Trimming shortened V by 5 bases and J by 4 bases, and 15 bases separated the two germline ends.

V gene TRBV19 combines with J gene TRBJ2-2; TRBD2 is a possible D gene (6 bases). CDR1 is LNHDA and CDR2 is SQIVND in the germline V gene (reference sequence). This CDR3 is built from 15 residues. Trimming took 6 bases from V and 6 from J, leaving 17 bases between them. CDR3 sequence (DNA): TGTGCCAGTAGGCCGGGACTGATAGGCGCCGGGGAGCTGTTTTTT. Its translation is CASRPGLIGAGELFF. The variable domain in full, with the rest retrieved from reference TRBV19 and TRBJ2-2, is DGGITQSPKYLFRKEGQNVTLSCEQNLNHDAMYWYRQDPGQGLRLIYYSQIVNDFQKGDIAEGYSVSREKKESFPLTVTSAQKNPTAFYLCASRPGLIGAGELFFGEGSRLTVL.

This chain uses TRBV10-3 with TRBJ2-1; D uncertain. Germline V gives CDR1 ENHRY, CDR2 SYGVKD. The germline V and J ends were trimmed by 3 bases and 3 bases, with 9 bases remaining between them. The CDR3 sequence is 14 residues long. CDR3 nucleotide sequence: TGTGCCATCAGTGAACCCGCTAGCTACAATGAGCAGTTCTTC. It yields the protein CAISEPASYNEQFF.

This clone has only one observation. The gene calls are TRBV3-1 (or the pseudogene TRBV3-2) and TRBJ2-7; the D gene is possibly TRBD1 (6 bases). V was pared by 1 base and J by 2 bases, with 21 bases between. CDR1 LGHDT and CDR2 YNNKEL come from the germline V gene (reference sequence). The CDR3 spans 18 residues. The CDR3 sequence is CASSQVLSGSQGTYEQYF. CDR3 in DNA: TGTGCCAGCAGCCAAGTTCTTAGTGGGAGCCAGGGGACCTACGAGCAGTACTTC.

The CDR3 reads CASSPDSFSNQPQHF. In DNA, the CDR3 is TGCGCCAGCAGCCCGGACAGTTTTAGCAATCAGCCCCAGCATTTT. The chain combines TRBV5-1 with TRBJ1-5; TRBD1 might be the D (6 bases). The CDR3 extends over 15 amino acids. Germline-derived CDR1 and CDR2 are SGHRS and YFSETQ. V lost 4 bases and J 0 bases, leaving 11 bases between the germline ends.

The rearrangement joins TRBV6-5 to TRBJ2-7; 11 nucleotides match TRBD2. With 10 bases clipped from V and 5 bases from J, the junction kept 10 bases outside the gene matches. CDR1 MNHEY and CDR2 SVGAGI come from the germline V gene. The CDR3 totals 14 residues. The CDR3 region is CATFTTSGGNEQYF. CDR3 sequence (DNA): TGTGCCACCTTCACAACTAGCGGGGGCAACGAGCAGTACTTC.

This chain links TRBV28 with TRBJ1-2; D unresolved. CDR3 length: 14 residues. CDR1 MDHEN and CDR2 SYDVKM come from the germline V gene. The ends were cut back, 2 bases at V and 5 bases at J, with 12 bases in the middle. The CDR3, as DNA: TGTGCCAGCAGTTTAACCCCCGGGGTTTATGGCTACACCTTC. Amino acid sequence: CASSLTPGVYGYTF.

V gene TRBV7-2 combines with J gene TRBJ1-1; the match to TRBD1 covers 11 bases. The V segment lost 9 bases and the J segment 3 bases; nucleotides outside the gene matches: 9. CDR3 length: 15 residues. Germline CDR1 SGHTA, CDR2 FQGNSA. CDR3 bases: TGTGCCAGTAAGGGGACAGGGGGAATGGACACTGAAGCTTTCTTT. This codes for CASKGTGGMDTEAFF.

The chain has TRBV5-1 and TRBJ2-2, with TRBD1 identical over 11 bases. This CDR3 has 15 amino acids. Germline V CDR1 and CDR2: SGHRS, YFSETQ. Trimming at V came to 5 bases and at J to 4 bases, leaving 4 bases not matched to a gene. CDR3 in DNA: TGCGCCAGCAGTGTGGACAGGGGGCGCACCGGGGAGCTGTTTTTT. It codes for CASSVDRGRTGELFF.

The rearrangement links TRBV18 to TRBJ1-2; possibly TRBD1 for D (5 bases). The germline V gene has CDR1 KGHSH and CDR2 LQKENI. Trimming cost V 5 bases and J 3 bases, with 19 bases left between them. The CDR3 totals 16 residues. This CDR3 reads CASSSRPGLQDYGYTF. The CDR3 region has the DNA TGTGCCAGCTCATCACGACCGGGACTCCAGGACTATGGCTACACCTTC. Based on the CDR3 plus reference TRBV18 and TRBJ1-2, the full variable domain is NAGVMQNPRHLVRRRGQEARLRCSPMKGHSHVYWYRQLPEEGLKFMVYLQKENIIDESGMPKERFSAEFPKEGPSILRIQQVVRGDSAAYFCASSSRPGLQDYGYTFGSGTRLTVV.

This sequence joins TRBV6-5 and TRBJ2-1, with 9 bases lining up with TRBD1. V dropped 8 bases and J dropped 5; count of bases not matched to a gene: 7. The CDR3 consists of 14 residues. Germline V gene sequence: CDR1 MNHEY, CDR2 SVGAGI. Here the CDR3 reads CASAIGTGNNEQFF. CDR3 in DNA: TGTGCCAGCGCTATTGGGACAGGGAACAATGAGCAGTTCTTC.

The chain carries TRBV19 and TRBJ1-1; D uncertain. CDR3 length equals 13 residues. V shed 6 bases and J shed 8 bases, with 16 bases lying between them. Germline loops: CDR1 LNHDA, CDR2 SQIVND (reference sequence). The CDR3 DNA follows: TGTGCCAGTAGCCTCGAAGGGCCGGGGGAAGCTTTCTTT. Amino acid sequence: CASSLEGPGEAFF.

This chain's CDR3 is CASSPGQTPNQPQHF. The CDR3 DNA follows: TGCGCCAGCAGCCCGGGACAGACTCCCAATCAGCCCCAGCATTTT. This chain connects TRBV5-1 to TRBJ1-5; 7 positions agree with TRBD1. V lost 4 bases to trimming and J lost 3 bases; unmatched junction nucleotides: 7. Germline values: CDR1 SGHRS, CDR2 YFSETQ. The CDR3 is made up of 15 amino acids.

The chain combines TRBV7-9 with TRBJ1-1; maybe TRBD1 (5 bases). The CDR3 contains 13 residues. With 2 bases removed from V and 3 bases from J, the gap between germline ends came to 7 bases. Germline V gives CDR1 SEHNR, CDR2 FQNEAQ (reference sequence). The CDR3 sequence: CASSLLGDTEAFF. The CDR3 bases are TGTGCCAGCAGCTTATTAGGGGACACTGAAGCTTTCTTT.

The CDR3, as DNA: TGTGCCAGCAGGGGGACTAGCGGATACTACCCTTACAATGAGCAGTTCTTC. Protein sequence: CASRGTSGYYPYNEQFF. The chain has TRBV28 and TRBJ2-1, with TRBD2 matching over 11 bases. This CDR3 is built from 17 residues. The germline gives CDR1 MDHEN, CDR2 SYDVKM. After removal of 6 bases from V and 4 bases from J, the junction contained 11 bases not matched to a gene.

This clone was seen once. As DNA, the CDR3 is TGCGCCAGCAGCCCGGACAGGGGTGTTAATCAGCCCCAGCATTTT. It yields the protein CASSPDRGVNQPQHF. This sequence joins TRBV4-3 and TRBJ1-5; 9 bases are shared with TRBD1. The CDR3 extends over 15 amino acids. CDR1 is LGHNA, CDR2 YSLEER, per germline. Trimming cost V 4 bases and J 4 bases; bases outside gene matches: 5.

The J gene is TRBJ1-1, the V gene TRBV5-1, with 7 bases that match TRBD1. From germline, CDR1 is SGHRS and CDR2 YFSETQ. Trimming removed 4 bases from V and 4 bases from J; junction bases left unmatched: 4. The CDR3 length is 13 residues. In DNA, the CDR3 is TGCGCCAGCAGCCAAGGACAGGCCACTGAAGCTTTCTTT. This encodes CASSQGQATEAFF.

The genes are TRBV28 and TRBJ2-6; D not resolved. The CDR3 sequence is 15 residues long. V lost 6 bases and J 4 bases, leaving 13 bases between the germline ends. Per germline, CDR1 MDHEN and CDR2 SYDVKM. CDR3 bases: TGTGCCAGCAGCAACCAGGAAGTAGGGGCCAACGTCCTGACTTTC. Residues: CASSNQEVGANVLTF.